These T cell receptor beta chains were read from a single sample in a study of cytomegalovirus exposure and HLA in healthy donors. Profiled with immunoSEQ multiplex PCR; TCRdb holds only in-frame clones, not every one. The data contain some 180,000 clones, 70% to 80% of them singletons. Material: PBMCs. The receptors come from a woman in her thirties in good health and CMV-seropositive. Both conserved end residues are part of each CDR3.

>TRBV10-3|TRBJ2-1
CAISEGSGGFYNEQFF
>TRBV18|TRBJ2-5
CASSPRVLAGWKETQYF
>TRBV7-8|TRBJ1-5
CASRLDRASNQPQHF
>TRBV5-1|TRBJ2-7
CASSAGIGGVHEQYF
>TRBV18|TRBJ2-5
CASSGTGSVQETQYF
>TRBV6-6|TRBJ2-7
CASSSRTSGNPYEQYF
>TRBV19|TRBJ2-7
CASSSGQGASYEQYF
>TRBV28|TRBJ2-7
CASSFLAGDYEQYF
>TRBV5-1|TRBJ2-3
CASRPGLAPRRDTQYF
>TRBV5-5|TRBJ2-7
CASTKFHEQYF
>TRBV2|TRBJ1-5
CASSEPGQFLSNQPQHF
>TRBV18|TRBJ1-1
CASSLSTGGETEAFF
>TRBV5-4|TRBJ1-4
CASSAVTGARHEKLFF
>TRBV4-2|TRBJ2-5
CASSTRRGSETQYF